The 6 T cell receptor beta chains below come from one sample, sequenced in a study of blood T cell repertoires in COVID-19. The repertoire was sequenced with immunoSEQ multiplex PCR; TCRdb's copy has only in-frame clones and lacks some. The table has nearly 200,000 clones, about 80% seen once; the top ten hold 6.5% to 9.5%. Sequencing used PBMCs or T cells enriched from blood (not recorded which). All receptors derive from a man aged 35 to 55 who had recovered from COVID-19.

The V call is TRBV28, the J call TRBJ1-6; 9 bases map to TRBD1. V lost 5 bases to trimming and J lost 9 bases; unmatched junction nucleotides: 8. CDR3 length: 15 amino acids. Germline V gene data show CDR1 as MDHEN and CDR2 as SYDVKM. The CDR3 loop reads CASSPRDREASPLHF. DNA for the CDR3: TGTGCCAGCAGTCCGCGGGACAGGGAAGCTTCACCCCTCCACTTT.

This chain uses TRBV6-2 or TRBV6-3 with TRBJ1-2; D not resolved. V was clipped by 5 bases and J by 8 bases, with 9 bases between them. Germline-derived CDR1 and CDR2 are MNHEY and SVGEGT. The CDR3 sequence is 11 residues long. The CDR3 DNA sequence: TGTGCCAGCAGTACGGTGGGCGGCTACACCTTC. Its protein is CASSTVGGYTF.

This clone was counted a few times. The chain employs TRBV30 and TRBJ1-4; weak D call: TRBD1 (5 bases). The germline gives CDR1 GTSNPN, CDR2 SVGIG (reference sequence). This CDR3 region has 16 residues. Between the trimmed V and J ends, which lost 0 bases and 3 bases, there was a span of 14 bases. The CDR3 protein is CAWSVSRTPPNEKLFF. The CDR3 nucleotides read TGTGCCTGGAGTGTATCCCGGACACCACCTAATGAAAAACTGTTTTTT.

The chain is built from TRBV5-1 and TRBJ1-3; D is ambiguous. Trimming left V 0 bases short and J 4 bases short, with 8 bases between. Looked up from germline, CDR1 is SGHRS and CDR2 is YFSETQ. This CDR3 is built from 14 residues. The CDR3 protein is CASSLAGFGNTIYF. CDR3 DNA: TGCGCCAGCAGCTTGGCCGGGTTCGGAAACACCATATATTTT. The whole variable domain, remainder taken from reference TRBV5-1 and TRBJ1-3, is KAGVTQTPRYLIKTRGQQVTLSCSPISGHRSVSWYQQTPGQGLQFLFEYFSETQRNKGNFPGRFSGRQFSNSRSEMNVSTLELGDSALYLCASSLAGFGNTIYFGEGSWLTVV.

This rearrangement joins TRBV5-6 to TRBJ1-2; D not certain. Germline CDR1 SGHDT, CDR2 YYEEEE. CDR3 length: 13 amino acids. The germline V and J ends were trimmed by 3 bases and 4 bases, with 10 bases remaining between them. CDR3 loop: CASSSRHSYGYTF. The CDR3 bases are TGTGCCAGCAGCTCTCGACATAGCTATGGCTACACCTTC. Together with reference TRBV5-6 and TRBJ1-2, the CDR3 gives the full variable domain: DAGVTQSPTHLIKTRGQQVTLRCSPKSGHDTVSWYQQALGQGPQFIFQYYEEEERQRGNFPDRFSGHQFPNYSSELNVNALLLGDSALYLCASSSRHSYGYTFGSGTRLTVV.

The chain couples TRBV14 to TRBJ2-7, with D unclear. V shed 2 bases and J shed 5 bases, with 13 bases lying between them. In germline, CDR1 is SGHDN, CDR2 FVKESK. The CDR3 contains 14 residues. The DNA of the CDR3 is TGTGCCAGCAGCCAAATGACTCTCGCGGACGAGCAGTACTTC. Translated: CASSQMTLADEQYF.